These T cell receptor beta chains were read from a single sample in a study of blood T cell repertoires in COVID-19. This table comes from immunoSEQ multiplex PCR, and its TCRdb copy is limited to in-frame clones, with some not included. The data contain around 250,000 clones, approximately 90% of them singletons. Source material: PBMCs or T cells enriched from blood (not recorded which). Receptors were obtained from a human donor in a cohort exposed to, infected with or recovered from COVID-19 (not recorded which). The donor label of this sample is uncertain. Each CDR3 is given with its conserved first and last residue.

CASSQLRGQGAYEQYF | TRBJ2-7 | TRBV4-1
CAYQTGGNSPLHF | TRBJ1-6 | TRBV30
CASGDRRVSNTEAFF | TRBJ1-1 | TRBV6-5
CASSLSDRINQPQHF | TRBJ1-5 | TRBV6-2/TRBV6-3
CAISEREVGNQPQHF | TRBJ1-5 | TRBV10-3
CASSLRLRDTEAFF | TRBJ1-1 | TRBV21-1
CASAPPSSEQFF | TRBJ2-1 | TRBV30
CASSRQGRQPQHF | TRBJ1-5 | TRBV12-3/TRBV12-4
CASSGVRKAFF | TRBJ1-1 | TRBV19
CASGTYGQSYNEQFF | TRBJ2-1 | TRBV12-5
CASSPRVLSYEQYF | TRBJ2-7 | TRBV9
CASSLAGGGYTF | TRBJ1-2 | TRBV9
CASSSGLTEPTDTQYF | TRBJ2-3 | TRBV6-6
CASSLRGQGAPSYGYTF | TRBJ1-2 | TRBV13
CASRFSGVSGNTIYF | TRBJ1-3 | TRBV5-1
CASSLALAGGPKEIGELFF | TRBJ2-2 | TRBV5-1
CASSSGGEIYEQYF | TRBJ2-7 | TRBV27
CASSSAAVGEQYF | TRBJ2-7 | TRBV7-2
CASSERDSYTEAFF | TRBJ1-1 | TRBV25-1
CASSLGGVGTGELFF | TRBJ2-2 | TRBV5-4
CAWSVLGGTYGYTF | TRBJ1-2 | TRBV30
CASSLAHGTGSEQYF | TRBJ2-7 | TRBV7-6
CAWSNTGRAQHF | TRBJ1-5 | TRBV30
CAISLTGGAKTHNEQFF | TRBJ2-1 | TRBV10-3
CASSPTSGFPRDTQYF | TRBJ2-3 | TRBV5-1
CASSVDGQWDSPLHF | TRBJ1-6 | TRBV9
CSVEVSPRSYEQYF | TRBJ2-7 | TRBV29-1
CATSRVGNKGTGGFYEQYF | TRBJ2-7 | TRBV15
CASSPSTGNTGELFF | TRBJ2-2 | TRBV5-1
CAWSPTGPEFF | TRBJ2-1 | TRBV30
CASRREGVESPLHF | TRBJ1-6 | TRBV2
CASSYAAGPSYEQYF | TRBJ2-7 | TRBV6-2/TRBV6-3
CASRPDRGKGQPQHF | TRBJ1-5 | TRBV12-2
CSVEGQGDEAFF | TRBJ1-1 | TRBV29-1
CASSPGGRANEKLFF | TRBJ1-4 | TRBV7-9
CAISEYEGHTDRDLNTEAFF | TRBJ1-1 | TRBV10-3
CASSLAGAQNYGYTF | TRBJ1-2 | TRBV11-2
CASSLGRVGGNQPQHF | TRBJ1-5 | TRBV5-6
CASSRGGNYGYTF | TRBJ1-2 | TRBV14
CASSLEGLAYEQFF | TRBJ2-1 | TRBV11-3
CASSLDQGRGYEQYF | TRBJ2-7 | TRBV7-2
CASSVDDRDVGNQPQHF | TRBJ1-5 | TRBV9
CASREGWVNTGELFF | TRBJ2-2 | TRBV5-6
CASSPGTNTEAFF | TRBJ1-1 | TRBV19
CAISVLIGGLTYEQYF | TRBJ2-7 | TRBV10-3
CASSGHRISEKLFF | TRBJ1-4 | TRBV7-9
CASRDRLMNTEAFF | TRBJ1-1 | TRBV6-5
CATSPGVGPQHF | TRBJ1-5 | TRBV24-1
CASSQQGGKAEAFF | TRBJ1-1 | TRBV18
CASSYRNSNQPQHF | TRBJ1-5 | TRBV7-8
CASSYRDRGVTEAFF | TRBJ1-1 | TRBV7-9
CSASISAGSTRSYNSPLHF | TRBJ1-6 | TRBV20-1
CAISESRGTLQETQYF | TRBJ2-5 | TRBV10-3
CASSVGVGLAGREQFF | TRBJ2-1 | TRBV9
CASSPGAAGRTGELFF | TRBJ2-2 | TRBV18
CASSLGGQGNQPQHF | TRBJ1-5 | TRBV28